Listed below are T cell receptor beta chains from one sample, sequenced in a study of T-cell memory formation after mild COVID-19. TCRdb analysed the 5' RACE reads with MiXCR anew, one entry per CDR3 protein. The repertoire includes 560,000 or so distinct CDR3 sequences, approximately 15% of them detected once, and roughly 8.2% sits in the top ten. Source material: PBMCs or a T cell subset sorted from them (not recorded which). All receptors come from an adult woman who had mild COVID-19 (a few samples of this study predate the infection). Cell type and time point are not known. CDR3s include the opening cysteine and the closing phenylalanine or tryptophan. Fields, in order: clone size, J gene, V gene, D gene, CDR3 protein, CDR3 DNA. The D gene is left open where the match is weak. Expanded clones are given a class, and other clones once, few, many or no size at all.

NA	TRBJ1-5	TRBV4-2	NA	CASSQDGVAWDQPQHF	TGTGCCAGCAGCCAAGATGGCGTGGCTTGGGATCAGCCCCAGCATTTT
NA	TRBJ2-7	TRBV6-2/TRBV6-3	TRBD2	CASIRRSGTYEQYF	TGTGCCAGCATTCGACGGAGCGGGACCTACGAGCAGTACTTC
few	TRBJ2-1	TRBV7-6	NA	CASSPGQISSYNEQFF	TGTGCCAGCAGCCCCGGACAGATAAGCTCCTACAATGAGCAGTTCTTC
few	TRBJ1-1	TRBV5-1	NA	CASSLGSDDTEAFF	TGCGCCAGCAGCTTGGGATCGGATGACACTGAAGCTTTCTTT
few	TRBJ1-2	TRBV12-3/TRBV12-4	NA	CASSNRAQGYTF	TGTGCCAGTAGCAACCGGGCACAGGGCTACACCTTC
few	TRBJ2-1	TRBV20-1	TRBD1	CSARDPDRATYNEQFF	TGCAGTGCTAGAGATCCGGACAGGGCCACCTACAATGAGCAGTTCTTC
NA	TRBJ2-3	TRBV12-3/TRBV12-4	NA	CASSMGSYTQYF	TGTGCCAGCAGTATGGGGTCATATACGCAGTATTTT
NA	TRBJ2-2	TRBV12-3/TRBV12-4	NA	CASSLAYSRGKEELFF	TGTGCCAGCAGTTTAGCCTACTCCAGGGGCAAAGAGGAGCTGTTTTTT
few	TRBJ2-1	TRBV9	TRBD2	CASSVTSGTGNEQFF	TGTGCCAGCAGCGTGACTAGCGGGACGGGCAATGAGCAGTTCTTC
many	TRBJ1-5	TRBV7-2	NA	CASSLAMGREGDQPQHF	TGTGCCAGCAGCTTAGCGATGGGCAGGGAGGGGGATCAGCCCCAGCATTTT
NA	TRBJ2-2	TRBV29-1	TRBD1	CSAGTGNTGELFF	TGCAGCGCCGGGACAGGGAACACCGGGGAGCTGTTTTTT
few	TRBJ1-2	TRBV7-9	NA	CASTPTATNYGYTF	TGTGCCAGCACCCCGACCGCGACTAACTATGGCTACACCTTC
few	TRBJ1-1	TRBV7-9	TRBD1	CASSFNRGTEAFF	TGTGCCAGCAGCTTCAACAGGGGTACTGAAGCTTTCTTT
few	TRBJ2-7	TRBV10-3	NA	CAIRAGYIDEQYF	TGTGCCATCAGGGCGGGGTACATTGACGAGCAGTACTTC
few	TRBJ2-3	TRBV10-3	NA	CAISESGVNPESTDTQYF	TGTGCCATCAGTGAGTCGGGAGTTAACCCCGAGAGCACAGATACGCAGTATTTT
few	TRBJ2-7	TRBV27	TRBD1	CASSLGTDIYEQYF	TGTGCCAGCAGTCTCGGGACAGATATCTACGAGCAGTACTTC
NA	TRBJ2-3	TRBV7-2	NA	CASSSEVIDTQYF	TGTGCCAGCAGCTCCGAGGTAATAGATACGCAGTATTTT
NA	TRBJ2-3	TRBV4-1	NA	CASSQGRDTQYF	TGCGCCAGCAGCCAAGGGAGGGATACGCAGTATTTT
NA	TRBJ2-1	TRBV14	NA	CASSQYSGTPGYNEQFF	TGTGCCAGCAGCCAATACTCCGGGACACCTGGGTACAATGAGCAGTTCTTC
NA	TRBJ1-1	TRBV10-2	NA	CASRTLGPNRVWNTEAFF	TGCGCCAGTCGAACACTAGGACCCAACAGGGTCTGGAACACTGAAGCTTTCTTT
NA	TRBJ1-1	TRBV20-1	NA	CSARRVLNTEAFF	TGCAGTGCTAGAAGGGTCCTGAACACTGAAGCTTTCTTT
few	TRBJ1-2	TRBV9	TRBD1	CASSPTARDRGKHGYTF	TGTGCCAGCAGTCCCACAGCCCGGGACAGGGGCAAACATGGCTACACCTTC
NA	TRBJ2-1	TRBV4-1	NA	CASSHPRDGPLF	TGTGCCAGCAGCCACCCCCGGGACGGACCGCTCTTC
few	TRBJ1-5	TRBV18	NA	CASSLSNRAHQPQHF	TGTGCCAGCTCACTATCGAACAGGGCGCATCAGCCCCAGCATTTT
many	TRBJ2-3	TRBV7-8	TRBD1	CASSTGQGFGTDTQYF	TGTGCCAGCAGCACCGGACAGGGATTCGGCACAGATACGCAGTATTTT
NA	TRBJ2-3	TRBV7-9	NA	CASSLRWGRTDTQYF	TGTGCCAGCAGCTTAAGGTGGGGGCGCACAGATACGCAGTATTTT
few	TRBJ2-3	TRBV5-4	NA	CASIPSRTQYF	TGTGCCAGCATCCCCTCTCGTACGCAGTATTTT
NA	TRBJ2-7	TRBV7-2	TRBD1	CASSPGQGWAEQYF	TGTGCCAGCAGCCCGGGACAGGGGTGGGCCGAGCAGTACTTC
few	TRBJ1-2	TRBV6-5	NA	CASASSYGYTF	TGTGCCAGCGCGTCATCCTATGGCTACACCTTC
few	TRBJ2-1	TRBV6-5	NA	CASISGNEQFF	TGTGCCAGCATCTCCGGCAATGAGCAGTTCTTC
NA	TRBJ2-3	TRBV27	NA	CASSLFRGPRTDTQYF	TGTGCCAGCAGTTTATTTAGGGGCCCCCGCACAGATACGCAGTATTTT
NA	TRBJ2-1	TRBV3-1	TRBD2	CASRPLAGGSEDEQFF	TGTGCCAGCAGACCTCTAGCGGGAGGGTCCGAGGATGAGCAGTTCTTC